The TCR beta chain under discussion was sequenced for a study of control samples from healthy donors and cancer patients. The CDR3 runs 12 residues. The V end was cut by 5 bases, the J end by 10 bases, with 15 bases between. Germline CDR1 and CDR2: GTSNPN and SVGIG (reference sequence). Sequencing was performed with immunoSEQ multiplex PCR; in TCRdb, only in-frame clones are kept and a portion is missing. The table records about 130,000 clones, roughly 84% of them present only once. The chain is built from TRBV30 and TRBJ2-1, with TRBD2 as a possible D gene (6 bases). The sample consisted of blood. The receptor's source is a man aged 50-59 years in good health. The CDR3, as DNA: TGTGCCTGGCCCCTCGGCGGGACCGAGCAGTTCTTC. Protein product: CAWPLGGTEQFF.